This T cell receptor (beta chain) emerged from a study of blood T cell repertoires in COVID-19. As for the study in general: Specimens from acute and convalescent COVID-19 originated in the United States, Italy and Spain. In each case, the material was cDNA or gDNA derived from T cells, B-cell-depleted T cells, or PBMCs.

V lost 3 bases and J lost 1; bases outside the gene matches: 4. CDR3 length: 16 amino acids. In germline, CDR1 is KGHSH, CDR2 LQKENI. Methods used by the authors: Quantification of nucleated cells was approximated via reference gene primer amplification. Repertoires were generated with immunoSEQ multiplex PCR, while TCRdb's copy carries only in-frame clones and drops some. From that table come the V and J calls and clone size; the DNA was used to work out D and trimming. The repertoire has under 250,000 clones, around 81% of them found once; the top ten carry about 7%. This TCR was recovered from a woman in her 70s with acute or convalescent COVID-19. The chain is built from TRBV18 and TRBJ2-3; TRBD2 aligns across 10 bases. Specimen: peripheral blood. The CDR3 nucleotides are TGTGCCAGCTCACCGATCCTAGCGGGGGGCACAGATACGCAGTATTTT. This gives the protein CASSPILAGGTDTQYF.